This entry describes one T cell receptor (beta chain). V was clipped by 1 base and J by 4 bases; unmatched bases: 5. CDR1 and CDR2 (germline): MGHRA, YSYEKL. The CDR3 totals 15 residues. Original data processing: The assay estimated nucleated cells by amplifying reference gene primers. TCRdb keeps only in-frame clones here, not all; method: immunoSEQ multiplex PCR. V, J and clone size are taken as reported in that table, and D and trimming were inferred from the DNA itself. The table includes tens of thousands of clones, about 90% detected once. Seattle's cohort entered during active infection and was followed longitudinally. These data belong to a study of blood T cell repertoires in COVID-19. Study overall: There were acute and convalescent COVID-19 samples, and they came from the United States, Italy and Spain. The cDNA or gDNA used as material had been derived from T cells, B-cell-depleted T cells, or PBMCs.

V usage is TRBV4-1 and J usage is TRBJ2-7, with 9 bases aligning to TRBD1. The sample taken for sequencing was peripheral blood. The TCR was taken from a middle-aged man with COVID-19, enrolled during active disease. CDR3 nucleotide sequence: TGCGCCAGCAGCCAAGGAGGGGACAGGGTATACGAGCAGTACTTC. This codes for CASSQGGDRVYEQYF.